The following is a T cell receptor (beta chain) sequence with its context. One junction end disagrees with the germline gene, perhaps due to a read error. The data are from a study of tumor-infiltrating lymphocytes in primary liver carcinoma. From roughly 20-30 mg of unsorted bulk tissue, DNA and RNA were co-extracted together. Researchers generated TCR beta cDNA from 500 to 600 ng of total RNA, relying on a constant-region primer. Three-round nested multiplex PCR performed with slightly modified ARM-PCR produced the TCR beta libraries. Amplification in the first two PCR rounds was performed using TRBV1-TRBV30 forward primers and a C-beta reverse primer for around 11 cycles each. TCRdb ran MiXCR on the multiplex PCR reads and lists one entry per CDR3 protein. The repertoire includes about 200,000 distinct CDR3 sequences, 70% to 90% of them detected once, and approximately 18% sits in the top ten.

Germline CDR1 reads MGHRA; CDR2 reads YSYEKL. The CDR3 runs to 16 residues. The chain recombines TRBV4-1 with TRBJ2-3; 9 nucleotides align to TRBD2. The clonotype was recovered from a man aged 40-49 years with primary liver carcinoma and hepatitis B virus infection. Sample: tumor tissue from primary liver carcinoma. The CDR3: CASSHPGLAGKDTQYF. The CDR3 DNA reads as TGCGCCAGTAGCCACCCTGGGCTAGCGGGAAAAGATACGCAGTATTTT.